This T cell receptor (beta chain) was sequenced during a study of blood T cells in healthy people across ages. This clonotype was seen only once. The antigen is undetermined. A second PCR, run for roughly 7 to 12 cycles, used a sample-barcoded 5' primer plus a J-beta primer mix. Template switching added a 12-random-nucleotide identifier to every cDNA molecule. Each CDR3 protein gets one entry after TCRdb re-called the 5' RACE reads with MiXCR. The repertoire includes over 1,200,000 distinct CDR3 sequences, 55% to 75% of them detected once, and under 8.5% sits in the top ten. V was pared by 5 bases and J by 11 bases, with 24 bases between. This CDR3 contains 15 residues. General study points: Estimated diversity that came from one million T cells was considered an underestimate. Age brought a roughly linear fall in TCR beta diversity measured per million T cells.

Each donor gave around 9.6 milliliters of peripheral blood. The TCR originated in a man younger than 35 in good health. The chain joins TRBV12-3 or TRBV12-4 to TRBJ2-5; D ambiguous. Sample: blood. The CDR3 sequence is CASSPRVLDIHEQYF. Written as DNA, the CDR3 is TGTGCCAGCAGTCCAAGGGTACTCGACATTCATGAGCAGTACTTC.